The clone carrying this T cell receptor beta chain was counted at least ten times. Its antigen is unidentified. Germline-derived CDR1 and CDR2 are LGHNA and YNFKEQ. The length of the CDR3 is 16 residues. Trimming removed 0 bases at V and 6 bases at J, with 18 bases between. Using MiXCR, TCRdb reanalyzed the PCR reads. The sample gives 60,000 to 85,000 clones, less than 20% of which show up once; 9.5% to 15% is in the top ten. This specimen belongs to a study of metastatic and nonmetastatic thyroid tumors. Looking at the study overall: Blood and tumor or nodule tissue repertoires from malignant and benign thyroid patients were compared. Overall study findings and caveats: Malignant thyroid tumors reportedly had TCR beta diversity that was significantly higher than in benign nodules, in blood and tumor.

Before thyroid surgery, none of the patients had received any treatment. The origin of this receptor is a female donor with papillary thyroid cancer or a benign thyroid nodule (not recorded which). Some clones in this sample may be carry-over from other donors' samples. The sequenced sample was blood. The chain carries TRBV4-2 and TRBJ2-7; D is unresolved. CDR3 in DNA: TGTGCCAGCAGCCAAGATATGGGCCACAGAGCCTCCGAGCAGTACTTC. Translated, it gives CASSQDMGHRASEQYF.